The 25 T cell receptor beta chains below were found in one sample sequenced in a study of T-cell memory formation after mild COVID-19 listed by TCRdb under 2021. Library preparation was by 5' RACE. TCRdb shows the sequencer as Illumina NovaSeq 6000. TCRdb took the public reads, trimmed them with fastp at Q25, ran MiXCR for clone calling and kept in-frame beta chains. Each entry merges the rows of one CDR3 protein and shows their most common DNA and genes. The sample includes some 210,000 distinct CDR3 sequences, with 8% to 11% observed a single time. Of the sample, 2.5% to 3.5% is held by the ten largest clones. Sequences were obtained from PBMCs or a T cell subset sorted from them (not recorded which). These receptor sequences come from a man aged 18-30 years who had mild COVID-19 (a few samples of this study predate the infection). The sample titles of this study are shuffled in the database, so cell type and time point are left out; the donor was told from shared clones.

V usage is TRBV18 and J usage is TRBJ2-7, with D possibly being TRBD1 (6 bases). Germline V gives CDR1 KGHSH, CDR2 LQKENI. This CDR3 is built from 13 residues. The V and J ends lost 5 bases and 0 bases respectively, with 8 bases between them. The CDR3 DNA reads as TGTGCCAGCTCAACAGGGAGCTCCTACGAGCAGTACGTC. Protein sequence: CASSTGSSYEQYV.

A few counts support this clonotype. The chain has TRBV5-5 and TRBJ1-3; D uncertain. The CDR3 has 15 residues. In germline, CDR1 is SGHKS, CDR2 YYEKEE (reference sequence). V was trimmed by 4 bases and J by 0 bases, leaving 11 bases between them. CDR3 residues: CASSPDPHSGNTIYF. DNA of the CDR3: TGTGCCAGCAGCCCCGACCCTCACTCTGGAAACACCATATATTTT.

The CDR3 loop is CASSYRRQGRETQYF. In DNA, the CDR3 is TGTGCCAGCAGTTACCGTCGGCAGGGGAGGGAGACCCAGTACTTC. The chain has TRBV6-5 and TRBJ2-5, with D perhaps assigned TRBD1 or TRBD2 (6 bases each). The germline CDR1 and CDR2 sequences are MNHEY and SVGAGI. Trimming took 2 bases from V and 5 from J, leaving 15 bases between them. The CDR3 runs 15 residues.

This clonotype was counted ten times or more. The chain links TRBV5-1 to TRBJ1-1, with D maybe TRBD1 (5 bases). Trimming shortened V by 4 bases and J by 1 base, and 11 bases separated the two germline ends. Germline V CDR1 and CDR2: SGHRS, YFSETQ. CDR3 size: 14 residues. The CDR3 region is CASSVGPTNTEAFF. CDR3 nucleotides: TGCGCCAGCAGCGTGGGACCGACGAACACTGAAGCTTTCTTT.

Remarks on this clonotype: The junction does not match germline at one end; this may be a read error. V usage is TRBV4-3 and J usage is TRBJ1-6; TRBD1 aligns across 11 bases. Germline V gene sequence: CDR1 LGHNA, CDR2 YSLEER. This CDR3 comprises 15 residues. The CDR3, as DNA: TGCGCCAGCAGCCAGGGGACAGGGGGTAATACACCCCTCCACTTT. Translation: CASSQGTGGNTPLHF.

The sample holds many counts of this clonotype. V is TRBV5-1 and J is TRBJ1-1, with 8 nucleotides matching TRBD1. Germline CDR1 reads SGHRS; CDR2 reads YFSETQ. This CDR3 is built from 15 residues. J was trimmed by 1 base and V by 4 bases; bases with no gene match: 6. The CDR3 nucleotides read TGCGCCAGCAGCGCAGGGGGCCCTTCGAACACTGAAGCTTTCTTT. Its translation is CASSAGGPSNTEAFF.

The chain employs TRBV7-2 and TRBJ1-1, with D tentatively TRBD1 (6 bases). The germline gives CDR1 SGHTA, CDR2 FQGNSA. The V end was cut by 4 bases, the J end by 2 bases, with 23 bases between. This CDR3 comprises 18 residues. CDR3 in DNA: TGTGCCAGCAGCTCAATAGTGGGTCCCGGACAGACTAACACTGAAGCTTTCTTT. As protein: CASSSIVGPGQTNTEAFF.

This clonotype was picked up a small number of times. The chain employs TRBV15 and TRBJ1-1; D is unresolved. Germline assignment: CDR1 LNHNV and CDR2 YYDKDF (reference sequence). CDR3 length: 15 residues. V dropped 4 bases and J dropped 1 base, with 13 bases sitting between them. Here the CDR3 reads CATSIRSQRNTEAFF. In DNA, the CDR3 is TGTGCCACCAGCATAAGGAGCCAGCGGAACACTGAAGCTTTCTTT. Combining the CDR3 with reference TRBV15 and TRBJ1-1 gives the whole variable domain DAMVIQNPRYQVTQFGKPVTLSCSQTLNHNVMYWYQQKSSQAPKLLFHYYDKDFNNEADTPDNFQSRRPNTSFCFLDIRSPGLGDTAMYLCATSIRSQRNTEAFFGQGTRLTVV.

The chain carries TRBV7-9 and TRBJ2-6; no clear D. The germline CDR1 and CDR2 sequences are SEHNR and FQNEAQ (reference sequence). This CDR3 has 18 amino acids. V lost 1 base and J lost 1, with 14 bases in between. The CDR3 region is CASSLGVNLYSGANVLTF. The CDR3 DNA follows: TGTGCCAGCAGCTTAGGCGTTAATCTTTATTCTGGGGCCAACGTCCTGACTTTC.

The rearrangement joins TRBV7-2 to TRBJ1-2, with TRBD1 identical over 9 bases. CDR1 SGHTA and CDR2 FQGNSA come from the germline V gene. Trimming at V came to 4 bases and at J to 4 bases, leaving 10 bases not matched to a gene. The CDR3 length is 16 residues. The CDR3 region is CASSSSGTGKFYGYTF. CDR3 coding DNA: TGTGCCAGCAGCTCGTCCGGGACAGGGAAATTCTATGGCTACACCTTC. Based on the CDR3 plus reference TRBV7-2 and TRBJ1-2, the full variable domain is GAGVSQSPSNKVTEKGKDVELRCDPISGHTALYWYRQSLGQGLEFLIYFQGNSAPDKSGLPSDRFSAERTGGSVSTLTIQRTQQEDSAVYLCASSSSGTGKFYGYTFGSGTRLTVV.

The chain is built from TRBV15 and TRBJ1-1; perhaps TRBD1 as D (5 bases). The V and J ends lost 8 bases and 1 base respectively, with 17 bases between them. Germline CDR1 is LNHNV and CDR2 is YYDKDF (reference sequence). The CDR3 is made up of 15 amino acids. The CDR3 reads CATSQGRRENTEAFF. CDR3 DNA: TGTGCCACCTCCCAGGGCAGGCGAGAGAACACTGAAGCTTTCTTT.

The chain joins TRBV9 to TRBJ1-1, with D possibly being TRBD1 (6 bases). V lost 0 bases and J 3 bases, leaving 12 bases between the germline ends. CDR3 size: 15 residues. CDR1 and CDR2 (germline): SGDLS, YYNGEE. CDR3 region: CASSVVVGGYTEAFF. CDR3 in DNA: TGTGCCAGCAGCGTAGTGGTCGGGGGCTACACTGAAGCTTTCTTT.

This clonotype was observed a handful of times. The V gene is TRBV5-4, the J gene TRBJ2-3; TRBD2 agrees at 12 bases. Germline CDR1 is SGHNT and CDR2 is YYREEE (reference sequence). The CDR3 runs to 17 residues. The junction had 8 bases not matched to a gene; V was cut back by 4 bases and J by 2 bases. The CDR3 nucleotides read TGTGCCAGCAGCAAGAAAGGACTAGCGGGAAACACAGATACGCAGTATTTT. As protein: CASSKKGLAGNTDTQYF. Variable domain in full (rest from reference TRBV5-4 and TRBJ2-3): ETGVTQSPTHLIKTRGQQVTLRCSSQSGHNTVSWYQQALGQGPQFIFQYYREEENGRGNFPPRFSGLQFPNYSSELNVNALELDDSALYLCASSKKGLAGNTDTQYFGPGTRLTVL.

Only a few counts were recorded for this clonotype. The V call is TRBV4-1, the J call TRBJ1-1; tentative D call: TRBD1 (5 bases). The ends were cut back, 3 bases at V and 2 bases at J, with 16 bases in the middle. Per the germline V gene, CDR1 is MGHRA and CDR2 is YSYEKL. The CDR3 extends over 16 amino acids. The CDR3 DNA follows: TGCGCCAGCAGCCAGCCGGAGGGGCGACGAAACACTGAAGCTTTCTTT. Translation gives CASSQPEGRRNTEAFF.

This clonotype has more than one count but fewer than ten. The V and J genes are TRBV6-5 and TRBJ2-1; 9 bases are shared with TRBD1. The ends lost 7 bases at V and 8 bases at J; junction bases unmatched: 9. This CDR3 is built from 14 residues. Looked up from germline, CDR1 is MNHEY and CDR2 is SVGAGI. CDR3 protein: CASKPGQGNDEQFF. For the CDR3, the DNA is TGTGCCAGCAAACCGGGACAGGGCAACGATGAGCAGTTCTTC.

Many counts were recorded for this clonotype. The chain is built from TRBV7-8 and TRBJ2-3; TRBD2 aligns across 10 bases. J lost 2 bases, V lost 3 bases, and 11 bases had no gene match. Germline CDR1 is SGHVS and CDR2 is FQNEAQ. This CDR3 has 18 residues. Here the CDR3 reads CASSLIVAGGTITDTQYF. As DNA, the CDR3 is TGTGCCAGCAGCTTGATAGTAGCGGGGGGTACTATCACAGATACGCAGTATTTT.

This clonotype was seen ten or more times. The V call is TRBV7-2, the J call TRBJ2-7; possibly TRBD2 for D (7 bases). The V end was cut by 1 base, the J end by 0 bases, with 13 bases between. Germline-derived CDR1 and CDR2 are SGHTA and FQGNSA. CDR3 length: 16 amino acids. The CDR3 here is CASSLVGGGRSYEQYF. CDR3 sequence (DNA): TGTGCCAGCAGCTTAGTGGGCGGGGGCCGCTCCTACGAGCAGTACTTC.

This chain links TRBV6-6 with TRBJ2-2; TRBD1 matches at 7 bases. From germline, CDR1 is MNHNY and CDR2 SVGAGI (reference sequence). V was clipped by 8 bases and J by 3 bases; unmatched bases: 6. The CDR3 has 14 amino acids. The CDR3: CASGTGVHTGELFF. CDR3 DNA: TGTGCCAGCGGCACAGGGGTCCACACCGGGGAGCTGTTTTTT.

This clonotype appeared a few times. The rearrangement joins TRBV20-1 to TRBJ1-2, with D hard to call. The CDR3 length is 14 residues. The germline CDR1 and CDR2 sequences are DFQATT and SNEGSKA (reference sequence). V dropped 6 bases and J dropped 3 bases, with 17 bases sitting between them. CDR3 in amino acids: CSARGSKKDYGYTF. As DNA, the CDR3 is TGCAGTGCCCGGGGATCAAAGAAGGACTATGGCTACACCTTC.

This clonotype was seen once. This chain links TRBV7-2 with TRBJ2-2, with 9 nucleotides matching TRBD2. Germline CDR1 and CDR2: SGHTA and FQGNSA. This CDR3 spans 16 amino acids. The V and J ends lost 1 base and 6 bases, in that order; junction bases with no gene match: 6. CDR3 residues: CASSLGLAEAPGELFF. CDR3 DNA: TGTGCCAGCAGCTTAGGACTAGCGGAGGCCCCCGGGGAGCTGTTTTTT.

This clonotype was picked up a small number of times. The V call is TRBV7-2, the J call TRBJ1-2; the D is unclear. Germline loops: CDR1 SGHTA, CDR2 FQGNSA. This CDR3 spans 14 amino acids. V lost 5 bases, J lost 4 bases, and 14 bases lay in between. DNA of the CDR3: TGTGCCAGCAGCCCAGCGTTCGGAGGCTATGGCTACACCTTC. Its translation is CASSPAFGGYGYTF.

The sample holds a few counts of this clonotype. CDR3 DNA sequence: TGCGCCAGCAGCCAAGGAACGTATCAGGGGGCGCGGGTGTCTGAAGCTTTCTTT. It codes for CASSQGTYQGARVSEAFF. This chain joins TRBV4-3 and TRBJ1-1, with TRBD1 identical over 8 bases. Germline CDR1 is LGHNA and CDR2 is YSLEER. J lost 6 bases, V lost 1 base, and 16 bases had no gene match. This CDR3 is 18 amino acids long.

The rearrangement joins TRBV7-2 to TRBJ2-5; no firm D call. Germline V CDR1 and CDR2: SGHTA, FQGNSA. The CDR3 totals 11 residues. Trimming shortened V by 3 bases and J by 7 bases, and 6 bases separated the two germline ends. CDR3 bases: TGTGCCAGCAGCTTCGCCGGGACCCAGTACTTC. Translated: CASSFAGTQYF. Variable domain in full (rest from reference TRBV7-2 and TRBJ2-5): GAGVSQSPSNKVTEKGKDVELRCDPISGHTALYWYRQSLGQGLEFLIYFQGNSAPDKSGLPSDRFSAERTGGSVSTLTIQRTQQEDSAVYLCASSFAGTQYFGPGTRLLVL.

The rearrangement links TRBV7-9 to TRBJ2-1; TRBD2 matches 8 bases. Trimming cost V 2 bases and J 1 base; bases outside gene matches: 4. Per germline, CDR1 SEHNR and CDR2 FQNEAQ (reference sequence). The CDR3 has 16 residues. In nucleotides, the CDR3 is TGTGCCAGCAGCTTACCGGGACTAGTATCCTACAATGAGCAGTTCTTC. As protein: CASSLPGLVSYNEQFF.

This clonotype was picked up a small number of times. This chain links TRBV27 with TRBJ2-6, with D possibly TRBD1 on 5 matching bases. Per germline, CDR1 MNHEY and CDR2 SMNVEV (reference sequence). V lost 5 bases and J 0 bases, leaving 17 bases between the germline ends. The CDR3 is made up of 18 amino acids. The CDR3 reads CASSPWTSLLSGANVLTF. The DNA of the CDR3 is TGTGCCAGCAGTCCCTGGACAAGTCTCCTCTCTGGGGCCAACGTCCTGACTTTC.